Below are 21 T cell receptor beta chains sequenced from a single sample in a study of blood T cells in healthy people across ages. A second PCR, run for roughly 7 to 11 cycles, used a sample-barcoded 5' primer plus a J-beta primer mix. TCRdb redid the calling of the 5' RACE reads with MiXCR, one entry per CDR3 protein. The sample lists 900,000 to 950,000 distinct CDR3 sequences, about 29% occurring once. These same records also appear under a second study, on T cells of mothers and their children.

Sequencing input: blood. The receptors come from a woman between 40 and 50 years old in good health.

This clonotype came up many times. The chain links TRBV7-2 to TRBJ2-5; the D gene is possibly TRBD2 (7 bases). The V end lost 5 bases, the J end lost 5 bases, and 21 bases lay between the germline ends. The CDR3 has 16 residues. Germline loops: CDR1 SGHTA, CDR2 FQGNSA. CDR3 nucleotides: TGTGCCAGCAGCCCTCCCAATGGGGGGGCCCGGGAGACCCAGTACTTC. Residues: CASSPPNGGARETQYF. The full variable domain, in which reference TRBV7-2 and TRBJ2-5 provide the parts outside the CDR3, is GAGVSQSPSNKVTEKGKDVELRCDPISGHTALYWYRQSLGQGLEFLIYFQGNSAPDKSGLPSDRFSAERTGGSVSTLTIQRTQQEDSAVYLCASSPPNGGARETQYFGPGTRLLVL.

The V gene is TRBV7-9, the J gene TRBJ1-1, with 8 bases lining up with TRBD1. This CDR3 is 13 amino acids long. With 7 bases clipped from V and 6 bases from J, the junction kept 7 bases outside the gene matches. Germline V gives CDR1 SEHNR, CDR2 FQNEAQ (reference sequence). The CDR3 nucleotides read TGTGCCAGCACCGGACAGGGATACGCTGAAGCTTTCTTT. Amino acid sequence: CASTGQGYAEAFF.

About this clonotype: The junction departs from the called germline gene at one end, perhaps through a read error. The chain couples TRBV5-1 to TRBJ1-2, with D perhaps matching TRBD1 (5 bases). The CDR3 loop spans 12 amino acids. CDR1 and CDR2 (germline): SGHRS, YFSETQ. This CDR3 is CASSLIGEGYTF. The CDR3 DNA reads TGCGCCAGTAGCTTGATAGGGGAAGGCTACACCTTC. The full variable domain, in which reference TRBV5-1 and TRBJ1-2 provide the parts outside the CDR3, is KAGVTQTPRYLIKTRGQQVTLSCSPISGHRSVSWYQQTPGQGLQFLFEYFSETQRNKGNFPGRFSGRQFSNSRSEMNVSTLELGDSALYLCASSLIGEGYTFGSGTRLTVV.

This clonotype appeared a few times. The genes are TRBV7-2 and TRBJ2-1; 9 positions agree with TRBD2. Trimming cost V 1 base and J 7 bases; bases outside gene matches: 11. From germline, CDR1 is SGHTA and CDR2 FQGNSA. This CDR3 is built from 17 residues. Here the CDR3 DNA reads TGTGCCAGCAGCTTAGTTGGCGGGGGGGCTTTAGGGAATGAGCAGTTCTTC. Translation: CASSLVGGGALGNEQFF.

The V gene is TRBV29-1, the J gene TRBJ2-1; tentative D call: TRBD2 (6 bases). This CDR3 contains 12 residues. Trimming took 4 bases from V and 5 from J, leaving 9 bases between them. Germline CDR1 and CDR2: SQVTM and ANQGSEA. In nucleotides, the CDR3 is TGCAGCGTTGGAGGAGGGGACAATGAGCAGTTCTTC. It specifies CSVGGGDNEQFF.

This clonotype occurred a few times. V is TRBV7-6 and J is TRBJ2-3; D not certain. The V end was cut by 2 bases, the J end by 1 base, with 10 bases between. This CDR3 has 15 residues. The germline V gene has CDR1 SGHVS and CDR2 FNYEAQ. Written as DNA, the CDR3 is TGTGCCAGCAGCTTACCCCCAGAACGCACAGATACGCAGTATTTT. Translated, it gives CASSLPPERTDTQYF.

The CDR3 DNA is TGCGCCAGCAGTCGAGCGGCAGAGACCCAGTACTTC. Protein: CASSRAAETQYF. V and J are TRBV5-1 and TRBJ2-7; D perhaps matches TRBD2 (5 bases). The assigned J gene may be wrong: the sequence end matches TRBJ2-5 better. This CDR3 is built from 12 residues. CDR1 and CDR2 from the germline V gene are SGHRS and YFSETQ.

V and J are TRBV28 and TRBJ2-3; 7 nucleotides line up with TRBD1. V gave up 6 bases and J gave up 2 bases; unmatched junction bases: 2. Germline V CDR1 and CDR2: MDHEN, SYDVKM. The CDR3 is 13 residues long. In DNA form, the CDR3 reads TGTGCCAGCAGGGGACAGCTCACAGATACGCAGTATTTT. This sequence encodes CASRGQLTDTQYF.

This clonotype occurred once. This chain links TRBV20-1 with TRBJ2-3; no reliable D call. Germline assignment: CDR1 DFQATT and CDR2 SNEGSKA (reference sequence). The V and J ends lost 2 bases and 4 bases respectively, with 7 bases between them. The CDR3 is made up of 12 amino acids. Here the CDR3 reads CSARNGPDTQYF. CDR3 nucleotides: TGCAGTGCTAGAAATGGGCCAGATACGCAGTATTTT.

In its sample, this clonotype was seen a few times. The chain combines TRBV25-1 with TRBJ1-1; a possible D gene is TRBD1 (5 bases). The length of the CDR3 is 16 residues. V lost 3 bases, J lost 1 base, and 15 bases lay in between. Germline assignment: CDR1 MGHDK and CDR2 SYGVNS. As DNA, the CDR3 is TGTGCCAGCAGTGATCCTTTAGGGGACGGGAACACTGAAGCTTTCTTT. It yields the protein CASSDPLGDGNTEAFF.

There are many counts of this clonotype. V gene TRBV9 combines with J gene TRBJ2-1, with D uncertain. The V gene's germline CDR1 is SGDLS and CDR2 YYNGEE. CDR3 length: 14 residues. The V end lost 3 bases, the J end lost 2 bases, and 9 bases lay between the germline ends. As DNA, the CDR3 is TGTGCCAGCAGCGAGAAAACCACCTACAATGAGCAGTTCTTC. Translation gives CASSEKTTYNEQFF.

This clonotype was seen only a few times. The rearrangement links TRBV27 to TRBJ2-1; TRBD1 might be the D (5 bases). The V gene's germline CDR1 is MNHEY and CDR2 SMNVEV (reference sequence). V lost 8 bases to trimming and J lost 4 bases, with 9 bases between them. The CDR3 consists of 12 residues. The CDR3, as DNA: TGTGCCAGCTGGGGCGCTTACAATGAGCAGTTCTTC. This translates into CASWGAYNEQFF.

In this sample, this clonotype turned up a few times. The chain carries TRBV18 and TRBJ2-5, with D perhaps TRBD2 (6 bases). CDR3 length equals 13 residues. Trimming shortened V by 2 bases and J by 5 bases, and 9 bases separated the two germline ends. Germline CDR1 and CDR2: KGHSH and LQKENI. CDR3 sequence reads: CASSPASAETQYF. CDR3 DNA: TGTGCCAGCTCACCAGCTAGCGCGGAGACCCAGTACTTC. Full variable domain (remainder filled in from reference TRBV18 and TRBJ2-5): NAGVMQNPRHLVRRRGQEARLRCSPMKGHSHVYWYRQLPEEGLKFMVYLQKENIIDESGMPKERFSAEFPKEGPSILRIQQVVRGDSAAYFCASSPASAETQYFGPGTRLLVL.

Regarding this clonotype: This clone may be a read error of a much larger clone one base away. The chain links TRBV6-6 to TRBJ2-7, with 7 bases lining up with TRBD1. Germline V gives CDR1 MNHNY, CDR2 SVGAGI (reference sequence). This CDR3 has 13 amino acids. The DNA of the CDR3 is TGTGTCAGCAGTCCGGGACAGCGCTACGAGCAGTACTTC. Protein: CVSSPGQRYEQYF.

The chain couples TRBV6-2 or TRBV6-3 to TRBJ2-3, with a weak D call TRBD1 (6 bases). CDR1 is MNHEY and CDR2 is SVGEGT in the germline V gene. V gave up 4 bases and J gave up 1 base, with 18 bases separating them. This CDR3 comprises 17 residues. This CDR3 is CASSLQGLYFGTDTQYF. The CDR3 nucleotides read TGTGCCAGCAGTTTGCAGGGGCTGTATTTTGGCACAGATACGCAGTATTTT.

This clonotype was seen more than once but under ten times. This chain uses TRBV24-1 with TRBJ2-3; D unresolved. The CDR3 has 13 amino acids. The germline CDR1 and CDR2 sequences are KGHDR and SFDVKD. V was pared by 3 bases and J by 1 base, with 4 bases between. The DNA for the CDR3 is TGTGCCACCAGTGATGGGGGCACAGATACGCAGTATTTT. Translated: CATSDGGTDTQYF.

With regard to this clonotype: Likely a read error: the CDR3 ends without its conserved phenylalanine or tryptophan. The V and J genes are TRBV7-3 and TRBJ2-1; TRBD2 matches 10 bases. This CDR3 region has 21 residues. J gave up 0 bases and V 0 bases, and 14 bases lay outside the gene matches. The germline V gene encodes CDR1 SGHTA and CDR2 FQGTGA. CDR3 DNA: TGTGCCAGCAGCTTAACGGCCGTGGGAGCGGGGGGGCCGGCCTCCTACAATGAGCAGTTCGTC. It yields the protein CASSLTAVGAGGPASYNEQFV.

This clonotype was found many times. The chain couples TRBV5-1 to TRBJ1-2; no definite D call. This CDR3 is built from 16 residues. CDR1 SGHRS and CDR2 YFSETQ come from the germline V gene. V lost 1 base to trimming and J lost 5 bases, with 18 bases between them. The CDR3 nucleotides read TGCGCCAGCAGCTTGTCGCAGGAATTGGGCTCTTATGGCTACACCTTC. Translation: CASSLSQELGSYGYTF.

The chain joins TRBV21-1 to TRBJ2-7; TRBD1, the D gene given by the table, was not confirmed from the DNA. TRBV21-1 is noted as a pseudogene. The CDR3 runs 15 residues. This CDR3 is CASSSPGTVRYEQYF. The CDR3, as DNA: TGTGCCAGCAGCTCCCCCGGGACAGTTCGCTACGAGCAGTACTTC.

Note on this clonotype: A junction boundary mismatches the germline segment, possibly from a read error. This chain uses TRBV20-1 with TRBJ2-4; a possible D gene is TRBD1 (5 bases). The J call may be wrong; the DNA end is better matched by TRBJ2-5. CDR1 and CDR2 from the germline V gene are DFQATT and SNEGSKA (reference sequence). The CDR3 contains 13 residues. The CDR3 loop is CSARGRVKETQYF. The CDR3 DNA reads as TGCAGTGCCAGAGGCAGGGTGAAAGAGACCCAGTACTTC.

Only a few counts were recorded for this clonotype. V is TRBV4-2 and J is TRBJ2-3; 12 bases map to TRBD2. The trim removed 5 bases at V and 6 bases at J, leaving 6 bases unmatched. The CDR3 covers 15 residues. CDR1 is LGHNA and CDR2 is YNFKEQ in the germline V gene. DNA for the CDR3: TGTGCCAGCAGCAGGGGGACTAGCGGGTCGGATACGCAGTATTTT. This sequence encodes CASSRGTSGSDTQYF.